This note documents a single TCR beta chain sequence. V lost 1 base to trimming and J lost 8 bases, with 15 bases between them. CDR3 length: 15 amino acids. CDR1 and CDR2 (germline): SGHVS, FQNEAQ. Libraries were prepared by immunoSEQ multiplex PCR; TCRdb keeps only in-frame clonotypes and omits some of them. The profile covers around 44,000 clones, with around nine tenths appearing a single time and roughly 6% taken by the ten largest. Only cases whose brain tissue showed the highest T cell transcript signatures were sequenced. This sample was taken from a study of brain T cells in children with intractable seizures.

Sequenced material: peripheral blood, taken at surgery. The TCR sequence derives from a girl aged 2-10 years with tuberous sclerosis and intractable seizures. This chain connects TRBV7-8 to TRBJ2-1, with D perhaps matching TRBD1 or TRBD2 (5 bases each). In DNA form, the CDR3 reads TGTGCCAGCAGCTTAGGGGACGGAATATTGGATGAGCAGTTCTTC. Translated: CASSLGDGILDEQFF.